The rows below give T cell receptor beta chains drawn from one sample of a study of blood T cell repertoires in COVID-19. This table comes from immunoSEQ multiplex PCR, and its TCRdb copy is limited to in-frame clones, with some not included. In the table there are over 45,000 clones, roughly 87% of which are singletons. Sequenced sample: peripheral blood. The receptors stem from a man in his fifties with active COVID-19. The CDR3 runs from the conserved cysteine through the conserved F or W. Part of the rows lack a size; the others show once, few, many or a class for expanded clones.

size	V	length	J	CDR3
-	TRBV4-3	15	TRBJ2-7	CASSQGYQGAYEQYF
-	TRBV5-4	14	TRBJ2-7	CASSKGGRVYEQYF
-	TRBV6-6	11	TRBJ1-1	CASSELDTAFF
-	TRBV6-5	14	TRBJ2-1	CASSARLREGEQFF
-	TRBV29-1	13	TRBJ2-7	CSVARGGDYEQYF
-	TRBV3-1/TRBV3-2	14	TRBJ2-1	CASSPLAGSNEQFF
-	TRBV5-1	15	TRBJ2-1	CASIKESSAVGEQFF
-	TRBV5-1	16	TRBJ2-2	CASSPGQGAGTGELFF
-	TRBV27	16	TRBJ2-5	CASSLLSGIFQETQYF
-	TRBV19	14	TRBJ1-6	CASSSGTGASPLHF
-	TRBV30	13	TRBJ1-1	CAWAGQFASEAFF
-	TRBV4-1	16	TRBJ2-1	CASSQRVGRAYNEQFF
few	TRBV4-2	16	TRBJ1-3	CASSPAGGPSGNTIYF
-	TRBV9	16	TRBJ2-3	CASSVGSGRLTDTQYF
once	TRBV7-2	16	TRBJ2-1	CASIPKRGQGVNEQFF
-	TRBV27	15	TRBJ2-5	CASSSPGTGAKTQYF
-	TRBV2	13	TRBJ2-3	CASLAGGTDTQYF
-	TRBV7-9	13	TRBJ1-1	CASSLTGNTEAFF
-	TRBV14	14	TRBJ2-1	CASSQGSTPREQFF
-	TRBV12-3/TRBV12-4	13	TRBJ1-2	CASSLALNYGYTF
once	TRBV14	15	TRBJ2-1	CASSQVLAGFNEQFF
-	TRBV12-3/TRBV12-4	11	TRBJ2-2	CASKLRGELFF
-	TRBV6-5	15	TRBJ2-7	CASSYTPGTPYEQYF
-	TRBV7-2	14	TRBJ2-7	CASSLQGGTYEQYF
-	TRBV4-1	16	TRBJ1-2	CASSPTRDLGDYGYTF
-	TRBV6-5	14	TRBJ1-4	CASTLTGPTGKLFF
-	TRBV30	13	TRBJ1-4	CACLRETNEKLFF
-	TRBV5-6	13	TRBJ1-2	CASSPGANYGYTF
-	TRBV2	15	TRBJ2-5	CASSGTSGVEETQYF
-	TRBV15	14	TRBJ2-3	CATSSRKEADTQYF
-	TRBV19	15	TRBJ1-1	CATDAQLAGRMGAFF
once	TRBV9	14	TRBJ1-4	CASAREVLNEKLFF
-	TRBV18	14	TRBJ1-3	CASSPAGDRNTIYF
-	TRBV3-1/TRBV3-2	16	TRBJ2-2	CASSRGLAGDTGELFF
-	TRBV6-1	15	TRBJ2-5	CASSEAGRGRETQYF